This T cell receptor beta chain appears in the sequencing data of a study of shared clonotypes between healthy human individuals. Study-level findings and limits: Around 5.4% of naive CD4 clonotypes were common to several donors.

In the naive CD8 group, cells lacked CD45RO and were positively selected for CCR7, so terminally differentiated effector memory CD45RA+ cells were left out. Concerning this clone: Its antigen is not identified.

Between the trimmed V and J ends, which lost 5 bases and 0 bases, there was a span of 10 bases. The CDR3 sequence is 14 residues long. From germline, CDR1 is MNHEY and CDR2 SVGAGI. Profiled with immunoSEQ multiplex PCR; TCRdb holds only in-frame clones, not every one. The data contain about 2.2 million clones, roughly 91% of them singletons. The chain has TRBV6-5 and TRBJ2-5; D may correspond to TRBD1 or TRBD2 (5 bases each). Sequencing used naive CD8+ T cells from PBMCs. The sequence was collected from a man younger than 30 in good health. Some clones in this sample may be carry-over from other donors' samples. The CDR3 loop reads CASSNGANQETQYF. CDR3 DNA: TGTGCCAGCAGTAACGGGGCTAACCAAGAGACCCAGTACTTC.